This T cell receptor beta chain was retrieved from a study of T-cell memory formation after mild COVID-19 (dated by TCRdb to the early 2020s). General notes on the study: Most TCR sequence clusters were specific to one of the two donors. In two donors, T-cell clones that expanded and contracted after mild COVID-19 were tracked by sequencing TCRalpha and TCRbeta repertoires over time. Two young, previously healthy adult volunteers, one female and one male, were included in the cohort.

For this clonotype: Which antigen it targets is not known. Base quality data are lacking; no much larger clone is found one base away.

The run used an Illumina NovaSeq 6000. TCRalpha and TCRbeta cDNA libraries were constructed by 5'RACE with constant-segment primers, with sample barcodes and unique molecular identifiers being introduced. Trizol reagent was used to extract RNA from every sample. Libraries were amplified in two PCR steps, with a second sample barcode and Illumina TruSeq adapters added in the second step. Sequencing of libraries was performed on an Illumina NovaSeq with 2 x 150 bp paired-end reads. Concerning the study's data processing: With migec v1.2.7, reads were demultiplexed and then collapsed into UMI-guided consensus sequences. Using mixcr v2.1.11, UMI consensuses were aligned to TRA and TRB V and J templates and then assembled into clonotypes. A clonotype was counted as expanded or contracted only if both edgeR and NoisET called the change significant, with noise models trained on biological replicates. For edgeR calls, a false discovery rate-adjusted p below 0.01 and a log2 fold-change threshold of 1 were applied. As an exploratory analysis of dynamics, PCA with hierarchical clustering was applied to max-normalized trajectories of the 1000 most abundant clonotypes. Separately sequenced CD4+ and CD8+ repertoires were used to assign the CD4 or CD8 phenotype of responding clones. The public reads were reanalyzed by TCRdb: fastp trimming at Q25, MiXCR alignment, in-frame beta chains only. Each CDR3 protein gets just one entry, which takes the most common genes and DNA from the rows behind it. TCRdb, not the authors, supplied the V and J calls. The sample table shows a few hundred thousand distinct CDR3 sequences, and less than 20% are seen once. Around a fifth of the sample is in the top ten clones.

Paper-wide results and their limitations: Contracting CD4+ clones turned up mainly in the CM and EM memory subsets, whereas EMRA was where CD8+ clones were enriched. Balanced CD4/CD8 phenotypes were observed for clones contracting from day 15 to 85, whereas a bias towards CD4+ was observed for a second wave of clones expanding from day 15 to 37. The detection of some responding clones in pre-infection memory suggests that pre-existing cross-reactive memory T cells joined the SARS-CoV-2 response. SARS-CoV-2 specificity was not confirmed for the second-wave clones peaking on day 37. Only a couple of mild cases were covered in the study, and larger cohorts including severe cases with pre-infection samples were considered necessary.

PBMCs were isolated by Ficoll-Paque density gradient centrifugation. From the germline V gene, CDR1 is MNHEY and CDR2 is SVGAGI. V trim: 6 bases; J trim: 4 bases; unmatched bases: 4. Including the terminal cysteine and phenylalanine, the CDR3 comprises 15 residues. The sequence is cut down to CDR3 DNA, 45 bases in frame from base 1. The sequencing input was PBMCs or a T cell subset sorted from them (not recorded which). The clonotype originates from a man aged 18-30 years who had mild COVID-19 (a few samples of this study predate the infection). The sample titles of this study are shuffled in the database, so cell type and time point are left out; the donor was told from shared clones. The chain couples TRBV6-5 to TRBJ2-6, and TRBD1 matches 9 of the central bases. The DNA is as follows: TGTGCCAGCAGAAACAGGGGGCCAGGGGCCAACGTCCTGACTTTC. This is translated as CASRNRGPGANVLTF.